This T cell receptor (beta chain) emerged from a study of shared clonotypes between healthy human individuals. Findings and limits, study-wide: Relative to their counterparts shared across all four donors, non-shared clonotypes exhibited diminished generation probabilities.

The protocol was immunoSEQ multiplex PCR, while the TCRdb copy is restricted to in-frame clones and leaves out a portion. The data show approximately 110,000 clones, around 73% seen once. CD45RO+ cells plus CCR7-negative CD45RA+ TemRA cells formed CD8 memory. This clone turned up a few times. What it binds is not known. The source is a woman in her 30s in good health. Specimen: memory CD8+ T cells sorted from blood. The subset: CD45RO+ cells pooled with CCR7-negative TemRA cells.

CDR3 coding DNA: TGTGCCAGCGCCCCCATACCTAGCGGGAGAGGGTCCTACGAGCAGTACTTC. It encodes CASAPIPSGRGSYEQYF. This rearrangement joins TRBV25-1 to TRBJ2-7; 10 nucleotides match TRBD2. From germline, CDR1 is MGHDK and CDR2 SYGVNS. The CDR3 is 17 residues long. V shed 8 bases and J 1 base; nucleotides not matched to a gene: 14.